This TCR beta chain is from a study of blood T cell repertoires in COVID-19. The CDR3 has 15 residues. With 5 bases clipped from V and 4 bases from J, the junction kept 5 bases outside the gene matches. CDR1 SGHVS and CDR2 FNYEAQ come from the germline V gene. Original processing methods: Reference gene primer amplification gave estimated nucleated cell counts. Method: immunoSEQ multiplex PCR; TCRdb's copy keeps in-frame clones and lacks some. The V and J calls and clone size were taken over from that table, and D and trimming were inferred from the DNA. The sample includes about 59,000 clones, roughly 80% of them seen just once.

This clonotype was obtained from a man of 80 years or more with acute or convalescent COVID-19. This chain joins TRBV7-6 and TRBJ1-5; 10 bases line up with TRBD1. Sequencing input: peripheral blood. CDR3 DNA sequence: TGTGCCAGCAGCCGGGGACAGGGGATAAATCAGCCCCAGCATTTT. Translated: CASSRGQGINQPQHF.